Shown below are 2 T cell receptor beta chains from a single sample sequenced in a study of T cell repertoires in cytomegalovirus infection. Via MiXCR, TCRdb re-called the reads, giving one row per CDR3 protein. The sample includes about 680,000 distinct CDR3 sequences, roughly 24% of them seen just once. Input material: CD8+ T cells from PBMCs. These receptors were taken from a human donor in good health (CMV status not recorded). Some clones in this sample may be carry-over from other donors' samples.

CDR3 nucleotide sequence: TGTGCCAGCTTGAAGACTAGCGGGGGGGGCGAGACCCAGTACTTC. Amino acids: CASLKTSGGGETQYF. The chain uses TRBV25-1 and TRBJ2-5; 14 bases align to TRBD2. The trim removed 8 bases at V and 5 bases at J, leaving 7 bases unmatched. Germline CDR1 MGHDK, CDR2 SYGVNS. This CDR3 comprises 15 residues.

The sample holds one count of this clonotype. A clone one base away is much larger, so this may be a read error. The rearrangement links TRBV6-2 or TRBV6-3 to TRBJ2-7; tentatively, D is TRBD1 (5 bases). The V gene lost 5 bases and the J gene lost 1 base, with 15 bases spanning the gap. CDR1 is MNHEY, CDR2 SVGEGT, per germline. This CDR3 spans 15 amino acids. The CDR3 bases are TGTGCCAGCAGTCTCTCCGACAGTGCTTCCTACGAGCAGTACGTC. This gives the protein CASSLSDSASYEQYV.